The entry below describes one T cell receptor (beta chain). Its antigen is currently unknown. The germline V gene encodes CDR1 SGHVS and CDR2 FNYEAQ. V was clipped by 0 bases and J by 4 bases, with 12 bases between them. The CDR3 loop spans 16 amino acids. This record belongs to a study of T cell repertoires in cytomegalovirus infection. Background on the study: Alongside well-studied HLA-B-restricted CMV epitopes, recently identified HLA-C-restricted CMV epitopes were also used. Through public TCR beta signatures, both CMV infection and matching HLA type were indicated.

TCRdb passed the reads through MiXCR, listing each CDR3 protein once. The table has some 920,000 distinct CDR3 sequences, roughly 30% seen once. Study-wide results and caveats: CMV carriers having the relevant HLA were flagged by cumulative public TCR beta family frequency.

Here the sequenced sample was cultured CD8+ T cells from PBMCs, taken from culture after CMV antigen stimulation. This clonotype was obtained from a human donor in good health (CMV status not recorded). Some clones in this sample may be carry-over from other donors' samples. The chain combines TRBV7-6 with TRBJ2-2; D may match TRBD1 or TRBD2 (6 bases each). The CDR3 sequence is CASSLALGGGTGELFF. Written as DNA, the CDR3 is TGTGCCAGCAGCTTAGCGTTAGGGGGAGGCACCGGGGAGCTGTTTTTT.